The T cell receptor (beta chain) described here comes from a study of T cells in Graves' hyperthyroidism and ophthalmopathy. Study background: Initial diagnosis, before any treatment, was when peripheral blood was collected. Overall study results and limits: Blood samples included most of the expanded thyroid clonotypes exceeding 0.001.

Germline V gene sequence: CDR1 LGHNA, CDR2 YNFKEQ. This CDR3 has 17 residues. The V gene lost 0 bases and the J gene lost 0 bases, with 14 bases spanning the gap. Only a few counts were recorded for this clonotype. The target antigen is unknown. RNA transcripts served as the template for amplifying TCR beta CDR3 regions. Carried out on the TCR CDR3, a first-round RT-PCR used the HTBI primer set. TCRdb reprocessed the multiplex PCR reads with MiXCR, giving one entry per CDR3 protein. The data contain 300,000 to 450,000 distinct CDR3 sequences, roughly 13% of them singletons. The genes are TRBV4-2 and TRBJ2-5; perhaps TRBD1 as D (5 bases). The receptor was isolated from a young man with Graves' hyperthyroidism that later progressed to Graves' ophthalmopathy. The specimen was blood. CDR3 in DNA: TGTGCCAGCAGCCAAGATATACGACAGCGTAACCAAGAGACCCAGTACTTC. Protein product: CASSQDIRQRNQETQYF.